Listed below are T cell receptor beta chains from one sample, sequenced in a study of blood T cells in healthy people across ages. Each CDR3 protein gets one entry after TCRdb re-called the 5' RACE reads with MiXCR. The sample shows around 940,000 distinct CDR3 sequences, about 53% of them seen only once. Sequenced material: blood. These receptors were collected from a woman in her sixties in good health. The CDR3 runs from the conserved cysteine through the conserved F or W. Each record gives: clone size, V gene, D gene, J gene, CDR3 DNA, CDR3 protein. The D gene is left open where the match is weak. Some rows have no size entry. The others give once, few or many, or a class for an expanded clone.

abundance: .
v_gene: TRBV2
d_gene: TRBD2
j_gene: TRBJ2-5
CDR3nt: TGTGCCAGCAGTTCCGGGACTAGCCGAAGGACCCAGTACTTC
CDR3aa: CASSSGTSRRTQYF

abundance: .
v_gene: TRBV20-1
d_gene: TRBD2
j_gene: TRBJ2-7
CDR3nt: TGCAGTGCTTCCGCATCCGGGGGGGTTCAGTACTTC
CDR3aa: CSASASGGVQYF

abundance: once
v_gene: TRBV5-1
d_gene: .
j_gene: TRBJ2-5
CDR3nt: TGCGCCAGCAGCTTGAATGCGGGGACTCAACAAGAGACCCAGTACTTC
CDR3aa: CASSLNAGTQQETQYF

abundance: .
v_gene: TRBV3-1
d_gene: TRBD2
j_gene: TRBJ2-3
CDR3nt: TGTGCCAGCAGCCCCTGGGCGGGAGGGCCCACAGATACGCAGTATTTT
CDR3aa: CASSPWAGGPTDTQYF

abundance: many
v_gene: TRBV29-1
d_gene: .
j_gene: TRBJ2-7
CDR3nt: TGCAGCGTTGAGGGAGGCCAGACCTACGAGCAGTACTTC
CDR3aa: CSVEGGQTYEQYF

abundance: .
v_gene: TRBV12-3/TRBV12-4
d_gene: TRBD2
j_gene: TRBJ2-5
CDR3nt: TGTGCCAGCAGTATCGGACTAGCGAAAGAGACCCAGTACTTC
CDR3aa: CASSIGLAKETQYF

abundance: few
v_gene: TRBV28
d_gene: TRBD2
j_gene: TRBJ2-7
CDR3nt: TGTGCCAGCAGTTCCAGATATGGGACTAGCGGGAGGGGCGATTCTAGCTACGAGCAGTACTTC
CDR3aa: CASSSRYGTSGRGDSSYEQYF

abundance: .
v_gene: TRBV3-1
d_gene: .
j_gene: TRBJ1-2
CDR3nt: TGTGCCAGCAGCCGCGTAAGAGGAGGGGGGGCGGTAAGCTACACCTTC
CDR3aa: CASSRVRGGGAVSYTF

abundance: .
v_gene: TRBV20-1
d_gene: .
j_gene: TRBJ2-1
CDR3nt: TGCAGTGCTAGAGATCTAGGATCGGGCGGGACATTGTCTGAGCAGTTCTTC
CDR3aa: CSARDLGSGGTLSEQFF

abundance: .
v_gene: TRBV28
d_gene: TRBD2
j_gene: TRBJ2-1
CDR3nt: TGTGCCAGCAGTTTCTCCGGGACTAGAGACAATGAGCAGTTCTTC
CDR3aa: CASSFSGTRDNEQFF

abundance: .
v_gene: TRBV28
d_gene: .
j_gene: TRBJ2-7
CDR3nt: TGTGCCAGCAGTCCCAGGGGTCCCCTCGAGCAGTACTTC
CDR3aa: CASSPRGPLEQYF

abundance: .
v_gene: TRBV3-1
d_gene: .
j_gene: TRBJ2-7
CDR3nt: TGTGCCAGCAGCCATTCAGGACATCGAGAGTACGAGCAGTACTTC
CDR3aa: CASSHSGHREYEQYF

abundance: .
v_gene: TRBV24-1
d_gene: .
j_gene: TRBJ2-1
CDR3nt: TGTGCCACCAGTGATTTGCAGGGGACTGAGCAGTTCTTC
CDR3aa: CATSDLQGTEQFF

abundance: .
v_gene: TRBV29-1
d_gene: .
j_gene: TRBJ2-7
CDR3nt: TGCAGCGCCGATTGGGAGTCAGGCGAGCAGTACTTC
CDR3aa: CSADWESGEQYF

abundance: .
v_gene: TRBV6-1
d_gene: TRBD1
j_gene: TRBJ2-3
CDR3nt: TGTGCCAGCAGCGATCCACGGACAGGCAAAGGCACAGATACGCAGTATTTT
CDR3aa: CASSDPRTGKGTDTQYF

abundance: .
v_gene: TRBV4-1
d_gene: .
j_gene: TRBJ2-7
CDR3nt: TGCGCCAGCAGCCAAGAAACTCGGTTCTACGAGCAGTACTTC
CDR3aa: CASSQETRFYEQYF

abundance: .
v_gene: TRBV4-1
d_gene: .
j_gene: TRBJ2-7
CDR3nt: TGCGCCAGCAGCCAAGGAGCGTCCCTCTACGAGCAGTACTTC
CDR3aa: CASSQGASLYEQYF

abundance: .
v_gene: TRBV12-3/TRBV12-4
d_gene: .
j_gene: TRBJ2-7
CDR3nt: TGTGCCAGCAGTGCTGCCGGCGCCCGCTACGAGCAGTACTTC
CDR3aa: CASSAAGARYEQYF

abundance: few
v_gene: TRBV6-5
d_gene: TRBD1
j_gene: TRBJ2-7
CDR3nt: TGTGCCAGCAGTTCCGACAGGGGGGCGGTCGAGCAGTACTTC
CDR3aa: CASSSDRGAVEQYF

abundance: .
v_gene: TRBV9
d_gene: .
j_gene: TRBJ1-2
CDR3nt: TGTGCCAGCAGCGCCTCACAGGGTTCTAACTATGGCTACACCTTC
CDR3aa: CASSASQGSNYGYTF

abundance: .
v_gene: TRBV7-9
d_gene: .
j_gene: TRBJ2-5
CDR3nt: TGTGCCAGCAGCTTACGATTCCCCCTTAACAGCCGGGAGACCCAGTACTTC
CDR3aa: CASSLRFPLNSRETQYF

abundance: .
v_gene: TRBV2
d_gene: .
j_gene: TRBJ2-5
CDR3nt: TGTGCCAGCAGAACTACTGGGATGGAGCAGTACTTC
CDR3aa: CASRTTGMEQYF

abundance: .
v_gene: TRBV3-1
d_gene: .
j_gene: TRBJ2-7
CDR3nt: TGTGCCAGCAGCCAGGGTAGCAGAAGGATTTACGAGCAGTACTTC
CDR3aa: CASSQGSRRIYEQYF

abundance: few
v_gene: TRBV20-1
d_gene: .
j_gene: TRBJ2-5
CDR3nt: TGCAGTGCTAGACGACGGCGGCAAGAGACCCAGTACTTC
CDR3aa: CSARRRRQETQYF

abundance: few
v_gene: TRBV7-2
d_gene: .
j_gene: TRBJ2-5
CDR3nt: TGTGCCAGCAGCTTCGGGTCACGGCCATCGGAGACCCAGTACTTC
CDR3aa: CASSFGSRPSETQYF

abundance: .
v_gene: TRBV10-3
d_gene: .
j_gene: TRBJ2-7
CDR3nt: TGTGCCATCAGTGATCAACAGGGCAAGTACGAGCAGTACTTC
CDR3aa: CAISDQQGKYEQYF

abundance: few
v_gene: TRBV29-1
d_gene: .
j_gene: TRBJ2-7
CDR3nt: TGCAGCGTTGTGTTGTTGAGCTCCTACGAGCAGTACTTC
CDR3aa: CSVVLLSSYEQYF

abundance: once
v_gene: TRBV12-3/TRBV12-4
d_gene: .
j_gene: TRBJ2-7
CDR3nt: TGTGCCAGCAGTTTAGCTGGGGTACAGGGACCGGCCGACGAGCAGTACTTC
CDR3aa: CASSLAGVQGPADEQYF

abundance: .
v_gene: TRBV7-2
d_gene: TRBD2
j_gene: TRBJ2-5
CDR3nt: TGTGCCAGCAGCTCTCCCGGGACTAGTGTTGGAGAGACCCAGTACTTC
CDR3aa: CASSSPGTSVGETQYF

abundance: .
v_gene: TRBV20-1
d_gene: .
j_gene: TRBJ2-1
CDR3nt: TGCAGTGCTATAGACCGGAGCTCCTACAATGAGCAGTTCTTC
CDR3aa: CSAIDRSSYNEQFF

abundance: once
v_gene: TRBV19
d_gene: .
j_gene: TRBJ2-5
CDR3nt: TGTGCCAGTAGCTCCCCAGGGGGGCCCAGAGAGACCCAGTACTTC
CDR3aa: CASSSPGGPRETQYF

abundance: .
v_gene: TRBV6-5
d_gene: .
j_gene: TRBJ2-3
CDR3nt: TGTGCCAGCGGGAGTGTGAGCATAGATACGCAGTATTTT
CDR3aa: CASGSVSIDTQYF

abundance: .
v_gene: TRBV12-3/TRBV12-4
d_gene: .
j_gene: TRBJ2-1
CDR3nt: TGTGCCAGCAGTACAGGACGTAACGCGCCCTACAATGAGCAGTTCTTC
CDR3aa: CASSTGRNAPYNEQFF

abundance: .
v_gene: TRBV29-1
d_gene: .
j_gene: TRBJ2-5
CDR3nt: TGCAGCGTCGAGGGCGAGGGGGTGAACGAGCAGAACTTC
CDR3aa: CSVEGEGVNEQNF

abundance: .
v_gene: TRBV6-2/TRBV6-3
d_gene: TRBD2
j_gene: TRBJ2-3
CDR3nt: TGTGCCAGCAGTTACCCCGGACTAGCGGGATCTGGAGATACGCAGTATTTT
CDR3aa: CASSYPGLAGSGDTQYF

abundance: .
v_gene: TRBV10-3
d_gene: TRBD1
j_gene: TRBJ2-7
CDR3nt: TGTGCCATCAGCGAGGGACAGGACCCCGGAGGCTCCTACGAGCAGTACTTC
CDR3aa: CAISEGQDPGGSYEQYF

abundance: .
v_gene: TRBV4-1
d_gene: .
j_gene: TRBJ2-2
CDR3nt: TGCGCCAGCAGCCAAGATGGTAGCGTAGGGACCGGGGAGCTGTTTTTT
CDR3aa: CASSQDGSVGTGELFF

abundance: .
v_gene: TRBV15
d_gene: .
j_gene: TRBJ2-3
CDR3nt: TGTGCCACCAGCAGAGATTTGGGCCAATTCACAGATACGCAGTATTTT
CDR3aa: CATSRDLGQFTDTQYF

abundance: .
v_gene: TRBV5-1
d_gene: TRBD2
j_gene: TRBJ2-1
CDR3nt: TGCGCCAGCAGCTTGACTAGCGGCACTTATTACAATGAGCAGTTCTTC
CDR3aa: CASSLTSGTYYNEQFF

abundance: many
v_gene: TRBV20-1
d_gene: .
j_gene: TRBJ1-2
CDR3nt: TGCAGTGCCAGGCCCTTCGGCGGAGGGGGCTACACCTTC
CDR3aa: CSARPFGGGGYTF

abundance: .
v_gene: TRBV28
d_gene: .
j_gene: TRBJ1-2
CDR3nt: TGTGCCAGCAGTTTAAGCTCGTGGGGAGGGGGGGGCTACACCTTC
CDR3aa: CASSLSSWGGGGYTF

abundance: few
v_gene: TRBV3-1
d_gene: TRBD1
j_gene: TRBJ1-2
CDR3nt: TGTGCCAGCAGCCAAGGGAGGGACAGCGCGCGTGGCTACACCTTC
CDR3aa: CASSQGRDSARGYTF

abundance: .
v_gene: TRBV18
d_gene: TRBD2
j_gene: TRBJ2-5
CDR3nt: TGTGCCAGCTCAAAGGGACTAGCGGGAGCAGAGACCCAGTACTTC
CDR3aa: CASSKGLAGAETQYF

abundance: .
v_gene: TRBV18
d_gene: .
j_gene: TRBJ2-1
CDR3nt: TGTGCCAGCTCATCGGACATTATCAATGAGCAGTTCTTC
CDR3aa: CASSSDIINEQFF